The 26 T cell receptor beta chains below all came from one sample that was sequenced in a study of blood T cell repertoires in COVID-19. Generated by immunoSEQ multiplex PCR, the TCRdb table keeps only in-frame clones and is missing some. The sample has some 270,000 clones; 75% to 90% are singletons. The sample comprised PBMCs or T cells enriched from blood (not recorded which). The origin of the receptors is a woman aged 35 to 49 who had recovered from COVID-19.

J is TRBJ2-5 and V is TRBV4-2, with 10 bases lining up with TRBD2. Germline V gene sequence: CDR1 LGHNA, CDR2 YNFKEQ. The CDR3 extends over 18 amino acids. V lost 3 bases to trimming and J lost 9 bases; unmatched junction nucleotides: 19. CDR3 protein: CASSQKLAGAQGPTAQYF. The CDR3 nucleotides are TGTGCCAGCAGCCAGAAGCTAGCGGGGGCGCAAGGCCCTACGGCCCAGTACTTC.

The chain has TRBV25-1 and TRBJ2-3; TRBD2 matches at 7 bases. Germline trimming cut 1 base from V and 2 bases from J; bases unmatched to any gene: 6. Per the germline V gene, CDR1 is MGHDK and CDR2 is SYGVNS. The CDR3 extends over 16 amino acids. CDR3 DNA sequence: TGTGCCAGCAGTGAATTTTTCGCGGGAGTCACAGATACGCAGTATTTT. It translates to CASSEFFAGVTDTQYF. The whole variable domain, filled in from reference TRBV25-1 and TRBJ2-3, reads EADIYQTPRYLVIGTGKKITLECSQTMGHDKMYWYQQDPGMELHLIHYSYGVNSTEKGDLSSESTVSRIRTEHFPLTLESARPSHTSQYLCASSEFFAGVTDTQYFGPGTRLTVL.

The genes are TRBV7-2 and TRBJ2-3; D not resolved. V lost 1 base and J lost 5, with 7 bases in between. Looked up from germline, CDR1 is SGHTA and CDR2 is FQGNSA. The CDR3 is 13 amino acids. This CDR3 reads CASSLGRRDTQYF. CDR3 sequence (DNA): TGTGCCAGCAGCTTAGGCCGTAGAGATACGCAGTATTTT.

This chain connects TRBV27 to TRBJ2-5, with 8 bases that match TRBD1. CDR3 length: 14 amino acids. Germline V lookup: CDR1 MNHEY, CDR2 SMNVEV (reference sequence). Trimming removed 6 bases from V and 5 bases from J; junction bases left unmatched: 8. The CDR3 DNA reads as TGTGCCAGCAGAGCCCCAGGGGGCAGGGAGACCCAGTACTTC. The encoded protein is CASRAPGGRETQYF.

The chain employs TRBV9 and TRBJ2-1; 11 bases line up with TRBD2. V was pared by 4 bases and J by 3 bases, with 6 bases of the junction left unmatched. Germline V gene sequence: CDR1 SGDLS, CDR2 YYNGEE. This CDR3 spans 16 amino acids. CDR3 sequence reads: CASSYYLAGGYNEQFF. DNA of the CDR3: TGTGCCAGCAGCTATTACCTAGCGGGGGGCTACAATGAGCAGTTCTTC.

The chain employs TRBV2 and TRBJ1-2; D unclear. Germline-derived CDR1 and CDR2 are SNHLY and FYNNEI. Trimming pared 8 bases from V and 4 bases from J, leaving 8 bases between. CDR3 length: 11 residues. The CDR3 nucleotides are TGTGCCAGCGACACGAGCTATGGCTACACCTTC. Translated: CASDTSYGYTF.

The count of this clone is one. The chain couples TRBV5-1 to TRBJ2-3; D might be TRBD2 (6 bases). The germline V gene has CDR1 SGHRS and CDR2 YFSETQ. CDR3 size: 16 residues. Trimming removed 4 bases from V and 3 bases from J, with 18 bases in between. In DNA form, the CDR3 reads TGCGCCAGCAGCCTTCGGGACGGCGGGACGACAGATACGCAGTATTTT. Its protein product is CASSLRDGGTTDTQYF.

This chain joins TRBV2 and TRBJ1-1; D is possibly TRBD1 (5 bases). Germline assignment: CDR1 SNHLY and CDR2 FYNNEI. Trimming pared 2 bases from V and 4 bases from J, leaving 17 bases between. The CDR3 runs 16 residues. CDR3 in amino acids: CASSEPSGWGGTEAFF. The DNA for the CDR3 is TGTGCCAGCAGTGAACCCTCGGGGTGGGGGGGCACTGAAGCTTTCTTT.

The chain has TRBV12-3 or TRBV12-4 and TRBJ1-3; D remains ambiguous. This CDR3 contains 12 residues. Between the trimmed V and J ends, which lost 6 bases and 3 bases, there was a span of 6 bases. The CDR3 bases are TGTGCCAGCAGGCGAGTTGGAAACACCATATATTTT. It encodes CASRRVGNTIYF.

This clone occurred a few times. The chain recombines TRBV30 with TRBJ2-5; 12 bases are shared with TRBD2. Per the germline V gene, CDR1 is GTSNPN and CDR2 is SVGIG (reference sequence). V trimming: 3 bases; J trimming: 5 bases; junction bases outside the gene matches: 10. This CDR3 is 16 amino acids long. CDR3 coding DNA: TGTGCCTGGAGCCGACTAGCGGGAGAACTTCTGGAGACCCAGTACTTC. Translating gives CAWSRLAGELLETQYF.

The rearrangement joins TRBV20-1 to TRBJ2-7; TRBD1 or TRBD2 may be the D gene (5 bases each). CDR1 and CDR2 from the germline V gene are DFQATT and SNEGSKA (reference sequence). This CDR3 is 13 amino acids long. V was cut by 3 bases and J by 2 bases, with 11 bases left in between. The CDR3 region is CSASGTTAYEQYF. The CDR3 DNA follows: TGCAGTGCTAGTGGGACGACAGCCTACGAGCAGTACTTC.

V and J are TRBV9 and TRBJ2-2, with 15 bases lining up with TRBD2. The CDR3 is made up of 17 amino acids. CDR1 is SGDLS, CDR2 YYNGEE, per germline. The V gene end was trimmed by 0 bases and the J gene end by 5 bases; junction bases not matched to a gene: 2. The chain's CDR3 is CASSVGGLAGGTGELFF. CDR3 sequence (DNA): TGTGCCAGCAGCGTAGGGGGACTAGCGGGAGGAACCGGGGAGCTGTTTTTT.

The chain has TRBV7-3 and TRBJ2-1; tentatively, D is TRBD2 (6 bases). The germline V and J ends were trimmed by 1 base and 0 bases, with 10 bases remaining between them. Per germline, CDR1 SGHTA and CDR2 FQGTGA. There are 16 residues in the CDR3. CDR3 bases: TGTGCCAGCAGCTTAATGGCGGGAAGCTCCTACAATGAGCAGTTCTTC. Translating it yields CASSLMAGSSYNEQFF.

The chain employs TRBV7-3 and TRBJ1-1, with D possibly TRBD1 on 5 matching bases. The CDR3 consists of 14 residues. The V end lost 2 bases, the J end lost 6 bases, and 13 bases lay between the germline ends. Germline-derived CDR1 and CDR2 are SGHTA and FQGTGA. The CDR3 protein is CASSLLHDSSEAFF. The DNA for the CDR3 is TGTGCCAGCAGCTTACTCCACGACAGCTCTGAAGCTTTCTTT.

The rearrangement uses TRBV5-1 and TRBJ1-1, with D possibly TRBD1 on 5 matching bases. V lost 0 bases and J lost 0, with 21 bases in between. The CDR3 runs to 19 residues. The germline gives CDR1 SGHRS, CDR2 YFSETQ. The CDR3 is CASSLDSGPPTSLNTEAFF. The CDR3, as DNA: TGCGCCAGCAGCTTGGATTCAGGGCCGCCTACCTCCCTGAACACTGAAGCTTTCTTT. Filled out from reference TRBV5-1 and TRBJ1-1, the complete variable domain reads KAGVTQTPRYLIKTRGQQVTLSCSPISGHRSVSWYQQTPGQGLQFLFEYFSETQRNKGNFPGRFSGRQFSNSRSEMNVSTLELGDSALYLCASSLDSGPPTSLNTEAFFGQGTRLTVV.

The V gene is TRBV4-3, the J gene TRBJ1-2; 8 bases agree with TRBD1. From germline, CDR1 is LGHNA and CDR2 YSLEER. The CDR3 is 15 residues long. The trim removed 0 bases at V and 1 base at J, leaving 1 base unmatched. CDR3 DNA: TGCGCCAGCAGCCAAGATGACAGGGGTAACTATGGCTACACCTTC. This codes for CASSQDDRGNYGYTF.

V gene TRBV25-1 combines with J gene TRBJ2-2, with D maybe TRBD2 (7 bases). This CDR3 region has 15 residues. V lost 2 bases and J 6 bases, leaving 13 bases between the germline ends. Germline values: CDR1 MGHDK, CDR2 SYGVNS. The CDR3 reads CASSEAGAGAGELFF. CDR3 in DNA: TGTGCCAGCAGTGAAGCGGGGGCCGGGGCCGGGGAGCTGTTTTTT.

The chain recombines TRBV29-1 with TRBJ2-6, with D possibly being TRBD2 (6 bases). This CDR3 is built from 18 residues. The germline V and J ends were trimmed by 0 bases and 0 bases, with 15 bases remaining between them. Germline CDR1 SQVTM, CDR2 ANQGSEA. CDR3 coding DNA: TGCAGCGTTGAAGACGGGACTCAAACCTCCTCTGGGGCCAACGTCCTGACTTTC. Its translation is CSVEDGTQTSSGANVLTF.

This chain links TRBV6-1 with TRBJ1-5; the D gene is possibly TRBD1 (5 bases). The CDR3 runs 15 residues. Germline V lookup: CDR1 MNHNS, CDR2 SASEGT. The ends were cut back, 2 bases at V and 2 bases at J, with 10 bases in the middle. CDR3 region: CASSEFRGGNQPQHF. The CDR3 coding sequence is TGTGCCAGCAGTGAATTTAGGGGTGGCAATCAGCCCCAGCATTTT.

The gene calls are TRBV19 and TRBJ1-6; D might be TRBD1 (6 bases). Trimming shortened V by 9 bases and J by 8 bases, and 23 bases separated the two germline ends. The CDR3 consists of 16 residues. Germline CDR1 reads LNHDA; CDR2 reads SQIVND (reference sequence). This chain's CDR3 is CASRATGTPLDSPLHF. The CDR3 DNA sequence: TGTGCCAGCCGAGCGACCGGGACACCCCTGGATTCACCCCTCCACTTT.

V usage is TRBV20-1 and J usage is TRBJ2-5; the D gene is possibly TRBD1 (5 bases). The V and J ends lost 3 bases and 5 bases respectively, with 16 bases between them. The CDR3 has 14 residues. Germline values: CDR1 DFQATT, CDR2 SNEGSKA (reference sequence). The CDR3 coding sequence is TGCAGTGCTAGTGTTCGACTCGCAGGGGAGACCCAGTACTTC. Its translation is CSASVRLAGETQYF.

Only one count was recorded for this clone. The V gene is TRBV2, the J gene TRBJ2-3, with D possibly TRBD1 on 5 matching bases. Germline V lookup: CDR1 SNHLY, CDR2 FYNNEI. With 10 bases removed from V and 4 bases from J, the gap between germline ends came to 21 bases. This CDR3 has 15 amino acids. CDR3 protein: CATTEMGQGADTQYF. DNA of the CDR3: TGTGCCACCACAGAGATGGGCCAGGGCGCAGATACGCAGTATTTT.

The rearrangement links TRBV29-1 to TRBJ2-1; weak D call: TRBD2 (6 bases). CDR3 size: 16 residues. CDR1 is SQVTM, CDR2 ANQGSEA, per germline. V was cut by 3 bases and J by 8 bases, with 23 bases left in between. The CDR3 is CSVEGLLKSFRDEQFF. The CDR3 DNA is TGCAGCGTTGAGGGACTCCTCAAGTCCTTCCGTGATGAGCAGTTCTTC.

The rearrangement links TRBV9 to TRBJ2-7; 10 bases line up with TRBD2. The CDR3 is 18 amino acids. With 4 bases clipped from V and 7 bases from J, the junction kept 20 bases outside the gene matches. Germline loops: CDR1 SGDLS, CDR2 YYNGEE. The CDR3 coding sequence is TGTGCCAGCAGCACAAACGGGGGAGAGCTAGCGGGAGATAGTGAGCAGTACTTC. This sequence encodes CASSTNGGELAGDSEQYF.

The V gene is TRBV27, the J gene TRBJ1-1; D is unclear. V was trimmed by 2 bases and J by 3 bases, leaving 7 bases between them. Germline V gene sequence: CDR1 MNHEY, CDR2 SMNVEV (reference sequence). CDR3 length equals 13 residues. Written as DNA, the CDR3 is TGTGCCAGCAGTTTACTGTTAGACACTGAAGCTTTCTTT. It translates to CASSLLLDTEAFF.

This clone came up once. The chain joins TRBV5-4 to TRBJ1-6; 8 nucleotides line up with TRBD1. The length of the CDR3 is 13 residues. Germline trimming cut 4 bases from V and 8 bases from J; bases unmatched to any gene: 2. From germline, CDR1 is SGHNT and CDR2 YYREEE (reference sequence). CDR3 bases: TGTGCCAGCAGCAAACAGGGGGATTCACCCCTCCACTTT. This gives the protein CASSKQGDSPLHF.